Described below is a single TCR beta chain sequence and its context. Its antigen is unknown. This sample stems from a study of T cells after yellow fever vaccination. Study-level background: Each low-cell-number fraction was prepared by means of SMART-Seq v4 Ultra Low Input.

5'RACE template switching produced TCR cDNA carrying a universal primer site and UMIs. MiXCR, applied by TCRdb to the 5' RACE reads, yields one record per CDR3 protein. The sample carries roughly 330,000 distinct CDR3 sequences, 3% to 4.5% recorded once. Broader study findings: Post-booster repertoires contained most primary-vaccination clones again (roughly 95% CD4, roughly 91% CD8). The secondary response was weaker, and its peak arrived faster, on day 5 versus 15.

The length of the CDR3 is 14 residues. Trimming pared 0 bases from V and 5 bases from J, leaving 11 bases between. Germline values: CDR1 SGHDT, CDR2 YYEEEE. The sample consisted of PBMCs, taken 5 days after the yellow fever booster vaccination. The chain joins TRBV5-6 to TRBJ1-1; D call uncertain. The TCR comes from a man aged 18 to 30 who received the YFV17D yellow fever vaccine. The CDR3 is CASSLVRVWTEAFF. CDR3 nucleotide sequence: TGTGCCAGCAGCTTGGTCCGGGTTTGGACTGAAGCTTTCTTT. Using reference TRBV5-6 and TRBJ1-1 for the parts outside the CDR3, the full variable domain is DAGVTQSPTHLIKTRGQQVTLRCSPKSGHDTVSWYQQALGQGPQFIFQYYEEEERQRGNFPDRFSGHQFPNYSSELNVNALLLGDSALYLCASSLVRVWTEAFFGQGTRLTVV.